One T cell receptor beta chain is described in this entry. A read error may produce the germline difference seen at one junction end. The data derive from a study of blood T cell repertoires in COVID-19. Assay used: immunoSEQ multiplex PCR; TCRdb lists only in-frame clones, some missing. The sample consists of about 170,000 clones, around nine tenths of them appearing once. Sequencing was performed on peripheral blood. The receptor was isolated from a man between 65 and 85 years old with acute or convalescent COVID-19.

As DNA, the CDR3 is TGTGCTAGCAGCCTCGGACTAGCGGGAGTACATGAGCAGTTCTTC. Residues: CASSLGLAGVHEQFF. The V and J genes are TRBV7-7 and TRBJ2-1; TRBD2 agrees at 13 bases. In germline, CDR1 is SSHAT, CDR2 FNYEAQ (reference sequence). The CDR3 is 15 amino acids.